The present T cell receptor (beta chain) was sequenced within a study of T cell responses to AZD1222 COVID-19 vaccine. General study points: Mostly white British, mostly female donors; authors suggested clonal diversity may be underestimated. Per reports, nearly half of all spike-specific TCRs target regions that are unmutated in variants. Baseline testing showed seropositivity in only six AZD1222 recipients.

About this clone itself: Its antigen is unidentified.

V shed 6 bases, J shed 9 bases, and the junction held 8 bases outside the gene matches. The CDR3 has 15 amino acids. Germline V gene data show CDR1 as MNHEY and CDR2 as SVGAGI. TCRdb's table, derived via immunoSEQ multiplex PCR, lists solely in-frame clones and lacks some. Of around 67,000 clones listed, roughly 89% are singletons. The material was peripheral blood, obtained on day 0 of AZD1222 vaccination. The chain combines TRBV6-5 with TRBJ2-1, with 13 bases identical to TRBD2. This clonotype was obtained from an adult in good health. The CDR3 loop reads CASSPLAGGPREQFF. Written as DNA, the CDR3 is TGTGCCAGCAGCCCACTAGCGGGGGGGCCACGTGAGCAGTTCTTC.